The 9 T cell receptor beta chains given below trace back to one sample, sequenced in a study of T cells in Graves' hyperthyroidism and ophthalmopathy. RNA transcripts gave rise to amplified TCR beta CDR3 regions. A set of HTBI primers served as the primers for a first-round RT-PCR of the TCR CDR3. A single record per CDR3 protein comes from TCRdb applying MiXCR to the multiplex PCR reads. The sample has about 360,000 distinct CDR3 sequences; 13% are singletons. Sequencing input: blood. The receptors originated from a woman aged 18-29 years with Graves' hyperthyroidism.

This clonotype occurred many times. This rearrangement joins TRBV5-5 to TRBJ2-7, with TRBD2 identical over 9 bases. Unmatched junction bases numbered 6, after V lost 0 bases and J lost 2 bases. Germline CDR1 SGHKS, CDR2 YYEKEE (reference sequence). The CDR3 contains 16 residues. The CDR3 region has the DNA TGTGCCAGCAGCTTGGGCGGGGGGGCCGTTACCTACGAGCAGTACTTC. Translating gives CASSLGGGAVTYEQYF.

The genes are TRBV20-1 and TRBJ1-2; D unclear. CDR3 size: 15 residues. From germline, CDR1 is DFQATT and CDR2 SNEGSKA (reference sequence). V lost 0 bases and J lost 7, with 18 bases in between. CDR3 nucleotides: TGCAGTGCTAGAGACGGTTTTTCGGTGACGGGTGGCTACACCTTC. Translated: CSARDGFSVTGGYTF.

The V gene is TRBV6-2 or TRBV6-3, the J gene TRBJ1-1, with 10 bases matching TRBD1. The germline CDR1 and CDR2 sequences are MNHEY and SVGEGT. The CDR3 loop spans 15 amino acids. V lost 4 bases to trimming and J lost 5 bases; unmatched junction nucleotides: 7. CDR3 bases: TGTGCCAGCAGTTCCGCCGGGACAGGGGTAACTGAAGCTTTCTTT. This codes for CASSSAGTGVTEAFF.

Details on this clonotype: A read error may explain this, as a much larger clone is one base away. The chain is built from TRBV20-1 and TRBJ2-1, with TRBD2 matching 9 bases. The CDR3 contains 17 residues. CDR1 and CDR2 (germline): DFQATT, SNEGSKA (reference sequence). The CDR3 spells CSGSTTSGGRSYNKQFF. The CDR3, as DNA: TGCAGTGGATCGACGACTAGCGGTGGCCGCTCCTACAATAAGCAGTTCTTC.

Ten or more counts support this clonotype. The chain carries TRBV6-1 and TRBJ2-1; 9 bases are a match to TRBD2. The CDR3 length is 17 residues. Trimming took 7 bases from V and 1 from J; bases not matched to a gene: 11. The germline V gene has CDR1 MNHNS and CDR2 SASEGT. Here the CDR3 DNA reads TGTGCCAGCACCGGTTCCCTAGCGGGGTCGTCCTACAATGAGCAGTTCTTC. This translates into CASTGSLAGSSYNEQFF.

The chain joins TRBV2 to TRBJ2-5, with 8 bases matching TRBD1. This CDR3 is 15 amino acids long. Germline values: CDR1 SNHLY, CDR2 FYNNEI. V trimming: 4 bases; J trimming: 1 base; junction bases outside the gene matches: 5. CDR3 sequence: CASSAGTGFQETQYF. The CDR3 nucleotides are TGTGCCAGCAGTGCTGGGACAGGTTTCCAAGAGACCCAGTACTTC.

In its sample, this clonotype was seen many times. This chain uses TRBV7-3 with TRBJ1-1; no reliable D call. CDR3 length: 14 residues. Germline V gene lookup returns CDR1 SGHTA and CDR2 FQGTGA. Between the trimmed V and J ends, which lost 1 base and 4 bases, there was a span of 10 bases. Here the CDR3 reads CASSLKGRSTEAFF. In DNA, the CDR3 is TGTGCCAGCAGCTTAAAAGGGCGGAGCACTGAAGCTTTCTTT. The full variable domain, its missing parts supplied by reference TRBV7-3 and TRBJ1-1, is GAGVSQTPSNKVTEKGKYVELRCDPISGHTALYWYRQSLGQGPEFLIYFQGTGAADDSGLPNDRFFAVRPEGSVSTLKIQRTERGDSAVYLCASSLKGRSTEAFFGQGTRLTVV.

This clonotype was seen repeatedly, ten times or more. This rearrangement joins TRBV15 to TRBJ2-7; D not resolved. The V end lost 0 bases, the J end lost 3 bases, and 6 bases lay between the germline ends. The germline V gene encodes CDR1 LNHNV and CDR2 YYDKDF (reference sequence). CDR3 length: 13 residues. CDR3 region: CATSRDVFYEQYF. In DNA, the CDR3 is TGTGCCACCAGCAGAGATGTGTTCTACGAGCAGTACTTC.

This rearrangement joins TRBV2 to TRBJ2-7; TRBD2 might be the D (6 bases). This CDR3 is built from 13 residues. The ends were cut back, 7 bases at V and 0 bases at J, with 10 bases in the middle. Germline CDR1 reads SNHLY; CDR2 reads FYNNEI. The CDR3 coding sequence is TGTGCCAGCATGGACGGGGGCTCCTACGAGCAGTACTTC. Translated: CASMDGGSYEQYF.